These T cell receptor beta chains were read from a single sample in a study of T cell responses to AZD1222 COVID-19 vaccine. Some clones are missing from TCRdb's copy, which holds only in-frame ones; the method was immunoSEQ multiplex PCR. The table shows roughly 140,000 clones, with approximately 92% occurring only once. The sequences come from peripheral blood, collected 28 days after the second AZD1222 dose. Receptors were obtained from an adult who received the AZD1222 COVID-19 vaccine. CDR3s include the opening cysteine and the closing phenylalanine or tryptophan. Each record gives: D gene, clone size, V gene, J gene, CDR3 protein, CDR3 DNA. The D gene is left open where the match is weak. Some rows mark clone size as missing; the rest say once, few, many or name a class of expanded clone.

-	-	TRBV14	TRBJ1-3	CASSQSYPLSGNTIYF	TGTGCCAGCAGCCAATCCTACCCTCTCTCTGGAAACACCATATATTTT
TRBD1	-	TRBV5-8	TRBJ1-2	CASSFSGTGGYGYTF	TGTGCCAGCAGCTTCTCCGGGACAGGGGGCTATGGCTACACCTTC
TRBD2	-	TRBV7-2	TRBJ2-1	CASSAGLAHNEQFF	TGTGCCAGCAGCGCGGGACTAGCCCACAATGAGCAGTTCTTC
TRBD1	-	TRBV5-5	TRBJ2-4	CASSLTGTAKNIQYF	TGTGCCAGCAGCTTGACCGGGACAGCAAAAAACATTCAGTACTTC
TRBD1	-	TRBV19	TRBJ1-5	CASSITGERGNQPQHF	TGTGCCAGTAGCATTACAGGGGAGCGGGGCAATCAGCCCCAGCATTTT
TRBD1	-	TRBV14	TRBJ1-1	CASSIRTGGSTEAFF	TGTGCCAGCAGCATAAGGACAGGGGGTAGCACTGAAGCTTTCTTT
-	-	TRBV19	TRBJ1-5	CASSIRDSPLSNQPQHF	TGTGCCAGTAGTATACGTGACAGTCCTCTCAGCAATCAGCCCCAGCATTTT
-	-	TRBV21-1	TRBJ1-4	CASSIPGTLFNEKLFF	TGTGCCAGCAGCATTCCCGGGACGCTTTTTAATGAAAAACTGTTTTTT
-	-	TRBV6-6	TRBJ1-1	CASSYPHKGGISEAFF	TGTGCCAGCAGTTACCCCCACAAGGGGGGTATATCTGAAGCTTTCTTT
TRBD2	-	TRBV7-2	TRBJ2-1	CASSLATSGSYNEQFF	TGTGCCAGCAGCTTAGCGACTAGCGGGAGTTACAATGAGCAGTTCTTC
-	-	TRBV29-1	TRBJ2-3	CSVELASDTQYF	TGCAGCGTTGAATTAGCGTCAGATACGCAGTATTTT
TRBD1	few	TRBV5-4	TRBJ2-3	CASGQGIDTQYF	TGTGCCAGCGGACAGGGGATAGATACGCAGTATTTT
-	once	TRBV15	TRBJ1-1	CATSSPAMEGVGAFF	TGTGCCACCAGCAGCCCGGCAATGGAGGGTGTAGGAGCTTTCTTT
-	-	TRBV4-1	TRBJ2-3	CASSQAPSTDTQYF	TGCGCCAGCAGCCAAGCCCCGAGCACAGATACGCAGTATTTT